Sequencing of this TCR beta chain was carried out in a study of cytomegalovirus exposure and HLA in healthy donors. Study-level points and caveats: Confirmation was obtained in vitro that a few CMV-associated chains are specific for CMV antigens.

Primers for the PCR totalled 60 Vbeta and 13 Jbeta. The table came from immunoSEQ multiplex PCR; TCRdb's copy has only in-frame clones and leaves some out. The table lists about 77,000 clones, about 73% of them singletons. A note on this clone: The antigen remains undetermined.

Looked up from germline, CDR1 is SEHNR and CDR2 is FQNEAQ (reference sequence). The CDR3 totals 16 residues. The ends lost 2 bases at V and 4 bases at J; junction bases unmatched: 9. V is TRBV7-9 and J is TRBJ2-3, with TRBD1 identical over 7 bases. The sequenced material came from PBMCs. The source of this sequence is a man in his forties in good health and CMV-seronegative. CDR3: CASSLRDSGFPDTQYF. The CDR3, as DNA: TGTGCCAGCAGCTTAAGGGACAGTGGGTTTCCAGATACGCAGTATTTT.